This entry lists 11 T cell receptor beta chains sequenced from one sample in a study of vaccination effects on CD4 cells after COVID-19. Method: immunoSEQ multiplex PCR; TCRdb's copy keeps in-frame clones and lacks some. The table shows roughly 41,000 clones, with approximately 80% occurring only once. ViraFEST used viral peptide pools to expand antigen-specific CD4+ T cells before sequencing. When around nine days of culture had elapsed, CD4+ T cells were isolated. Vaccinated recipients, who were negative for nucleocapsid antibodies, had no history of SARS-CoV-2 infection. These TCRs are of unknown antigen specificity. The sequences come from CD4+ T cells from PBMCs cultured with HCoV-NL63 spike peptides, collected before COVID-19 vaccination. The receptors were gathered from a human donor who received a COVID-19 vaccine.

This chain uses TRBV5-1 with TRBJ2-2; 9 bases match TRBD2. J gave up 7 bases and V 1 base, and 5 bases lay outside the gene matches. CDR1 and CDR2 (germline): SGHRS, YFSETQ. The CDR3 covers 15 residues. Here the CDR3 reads CASSLSGGQVGELFF. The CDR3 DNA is TGCGCCAGCAGCTTGAGCGGGGGGCAAGTCGGGGAGCTGTTTTTT.

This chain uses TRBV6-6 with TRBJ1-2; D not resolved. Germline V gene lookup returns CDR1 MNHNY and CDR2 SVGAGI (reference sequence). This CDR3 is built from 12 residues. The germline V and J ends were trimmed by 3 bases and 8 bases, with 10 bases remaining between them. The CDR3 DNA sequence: TGTGCCAGCAGTTATAGCCAGGACGGCTACACCTTC. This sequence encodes CASSYSQDGYTF.

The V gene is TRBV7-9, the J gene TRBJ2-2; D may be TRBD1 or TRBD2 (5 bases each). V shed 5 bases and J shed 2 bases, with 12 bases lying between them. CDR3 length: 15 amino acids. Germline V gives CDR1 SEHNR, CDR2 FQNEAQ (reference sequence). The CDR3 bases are TGTGCCAGCAGCCTTGGGACGGTAAACACCGGGGAGCTGTTTTTT. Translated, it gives CASSLGTVNTGELFF.

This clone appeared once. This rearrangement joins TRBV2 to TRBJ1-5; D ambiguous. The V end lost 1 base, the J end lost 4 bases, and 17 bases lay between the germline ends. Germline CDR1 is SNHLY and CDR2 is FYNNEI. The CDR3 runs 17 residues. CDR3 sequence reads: CASSEDGQALPNQPQHF. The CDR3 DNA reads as TGTGCCAGCAGTGAAGACGGGCAGGCTCTTCCAAATCAGCCCCAGCATTTT.

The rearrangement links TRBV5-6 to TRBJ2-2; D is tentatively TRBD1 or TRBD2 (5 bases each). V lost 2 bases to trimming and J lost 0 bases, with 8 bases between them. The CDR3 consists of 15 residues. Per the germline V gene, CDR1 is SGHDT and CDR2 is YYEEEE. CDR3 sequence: CASSFWGSNTGELFF. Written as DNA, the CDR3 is TGTGCCAGCAGCTTTTGGGGGTCGAACACCGGGGAGCTGTTTTTT.

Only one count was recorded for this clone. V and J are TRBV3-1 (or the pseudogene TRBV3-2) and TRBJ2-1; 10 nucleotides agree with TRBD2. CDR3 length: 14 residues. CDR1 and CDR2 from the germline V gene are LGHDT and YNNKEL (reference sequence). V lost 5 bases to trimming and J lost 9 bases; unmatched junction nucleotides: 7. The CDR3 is CASSFSGGFSEQFF. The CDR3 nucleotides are TGTGCCAGCAGCTTTAGCGGGGGGTTTAGTGAGCAGTTCTTC.

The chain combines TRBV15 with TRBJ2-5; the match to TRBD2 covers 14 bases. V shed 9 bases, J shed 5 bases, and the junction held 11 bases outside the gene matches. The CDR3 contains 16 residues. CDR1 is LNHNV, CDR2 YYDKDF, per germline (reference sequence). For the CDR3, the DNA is TGTGCCACACGACGTGGACTAGCGGGGGGTGGGGAGACCCAGTACTTC. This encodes CATRRGLAGGGETQYF.

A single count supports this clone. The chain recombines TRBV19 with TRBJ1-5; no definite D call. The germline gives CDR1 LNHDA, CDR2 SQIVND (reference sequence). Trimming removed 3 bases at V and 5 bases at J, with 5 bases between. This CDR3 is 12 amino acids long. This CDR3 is CASSIVDQPQHF. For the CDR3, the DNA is TGTGCCAGTAGTATTGTGGATCAGCCCCAGCATTTT. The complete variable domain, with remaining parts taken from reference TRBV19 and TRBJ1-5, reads DGGITQSPKYLFRKEGQNVTLSCEQNLNHDAMYWYRQDPGQGLRLIYYSQIVNDFQKGDIAEGYSVSREKKESFPLTVTSAQKNPTAFYLCASSIVDQPQHFGDGTRLSIL.

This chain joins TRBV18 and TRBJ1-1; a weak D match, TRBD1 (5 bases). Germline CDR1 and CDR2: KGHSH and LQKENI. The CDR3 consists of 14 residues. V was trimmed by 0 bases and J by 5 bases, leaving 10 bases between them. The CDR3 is CASSPPARGTEAFF. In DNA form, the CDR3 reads TGTGCCAGCTCACCACCGGCTAGGGGAACTGAAGCTTTCTTT.

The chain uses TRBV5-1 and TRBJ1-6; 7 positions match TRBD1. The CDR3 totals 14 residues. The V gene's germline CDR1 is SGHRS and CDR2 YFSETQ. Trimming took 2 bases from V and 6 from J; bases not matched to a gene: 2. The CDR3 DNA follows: TGCGCCAGCAGCTTAGGACAGGCTAATTCACCCCTCCACTTT. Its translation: CASSLGQANSPLHF. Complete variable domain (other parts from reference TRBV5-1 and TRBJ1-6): KAGVTQTPRYLIKTRGQQVTLSCSPISGHRSVSWYQQTPGQGLQFLFEYFSETQRNKGNFPGRFSGRQFSNSRSEMNVSTLELGDSALYLCASSLGQANSPLHFGNGTRLTVT.

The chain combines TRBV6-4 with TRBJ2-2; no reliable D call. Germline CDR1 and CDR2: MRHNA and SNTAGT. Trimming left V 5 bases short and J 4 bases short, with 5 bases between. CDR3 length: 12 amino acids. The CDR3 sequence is CASSKTTGELFF. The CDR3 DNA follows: TGTGCCAGCAGTAAGACCACCGGGGAGCTGTTTTTT.